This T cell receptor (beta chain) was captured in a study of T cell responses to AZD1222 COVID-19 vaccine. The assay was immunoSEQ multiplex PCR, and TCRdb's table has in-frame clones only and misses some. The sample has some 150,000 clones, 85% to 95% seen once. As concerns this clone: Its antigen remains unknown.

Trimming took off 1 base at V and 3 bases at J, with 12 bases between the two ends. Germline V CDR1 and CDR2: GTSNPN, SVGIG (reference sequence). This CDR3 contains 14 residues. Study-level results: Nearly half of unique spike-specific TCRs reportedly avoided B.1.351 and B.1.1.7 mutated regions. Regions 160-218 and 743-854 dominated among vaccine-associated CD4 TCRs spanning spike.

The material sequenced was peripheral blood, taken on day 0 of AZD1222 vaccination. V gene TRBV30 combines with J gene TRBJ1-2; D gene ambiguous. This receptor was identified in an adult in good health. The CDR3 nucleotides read TGTGCCTGGAGTGCATTGTGGGGAGACTATGGCTACACCTTC. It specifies CAWSALWGDYGYTF.